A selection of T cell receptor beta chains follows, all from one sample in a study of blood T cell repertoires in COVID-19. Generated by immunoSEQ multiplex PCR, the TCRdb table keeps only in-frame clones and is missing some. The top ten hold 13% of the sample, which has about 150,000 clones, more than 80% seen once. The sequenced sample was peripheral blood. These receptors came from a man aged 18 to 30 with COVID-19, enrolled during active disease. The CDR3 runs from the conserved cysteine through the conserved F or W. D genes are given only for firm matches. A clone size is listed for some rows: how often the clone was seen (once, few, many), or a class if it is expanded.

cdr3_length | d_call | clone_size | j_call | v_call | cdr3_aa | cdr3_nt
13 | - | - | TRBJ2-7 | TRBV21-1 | CASSFLQGYEQYF | TGTGCCAGCAGTTTCCTACAGGGTTACGAGCAGTACTTC
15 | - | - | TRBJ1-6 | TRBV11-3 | CASSFDSTANSPLHF | TGTGCCAGCAGCTTCGATTCAACAGCTAATTCACCCCTCCACTTT
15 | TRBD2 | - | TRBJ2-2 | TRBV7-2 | CASSLAGANTGELFF | TGTGCCAGCAGCTTGGCGGGGGCGAACACCGGGGAGCTGTTTTTT
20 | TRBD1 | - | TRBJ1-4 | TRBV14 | CASSQCGKAGGKLVNEKLLF | TGTGCCAGCAGCCAATGCGGTAAAGCAGGGGGCAAGTTGGTTAATGAAAAACTGCTTTTT
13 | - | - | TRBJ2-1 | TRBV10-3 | CAITSGTYNEQFF | TGTGCCATAACCTCCGGGACCTACAATGAGCAGTTCTTC
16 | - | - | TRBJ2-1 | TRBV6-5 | CASSYRRAGYHNEQFF | TGTGCCAGCAGTTATAGGAGGGCAGGGTATCACAATGAGCAGTTCTTC
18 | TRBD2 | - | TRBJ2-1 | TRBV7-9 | CASSYLGGRGGLWDEQFF | TGTGCCAGCAGCTACCTCGGGGGCCGGGGGGGACTTTGGGATGAGCAGTTCTTC
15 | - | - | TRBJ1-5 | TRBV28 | CASSSPIELNQPQHF | TGTGCCAGCAGTTCCCCCATAGAGTTGAATCAGCCCCAGCATTTT
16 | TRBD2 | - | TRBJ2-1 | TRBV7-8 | CASSPRLAGGRDEQFF | TGTGCCAGCAGCCCCCGACTAGCGGGAGGCCGAGATGAGCAGTTCTTC
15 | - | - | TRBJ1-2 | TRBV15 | CATSRDYVYNYGYTF | TGTGCCACCAGCAGAGATTACGTCTACAACTATGGCTACACCTTC
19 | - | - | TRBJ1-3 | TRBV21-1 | CASSKGWDVGQGVGNTIYF | TGTGCCAGCAGCAAAGGATGGGACGTCGGACAGGGAGTTGGAAACACCATATATTTT
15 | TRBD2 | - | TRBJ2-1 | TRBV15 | CATSREGGRAYEQFF | TGTGCCACCAGCAGAGAGGGCGGGAGGGCCTATGAGCAGTTCTTC
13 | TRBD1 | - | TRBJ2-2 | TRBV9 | CASSATGTGELFF | TGTGCCAGCAGCGCGACAGGGACCGGGGAGCTGTTTTTT
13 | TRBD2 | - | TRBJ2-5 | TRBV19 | CASQGTSIETQYF | TGTGCCAGTCAAGGGACTAGCATTGAGACCCAGTACTTC
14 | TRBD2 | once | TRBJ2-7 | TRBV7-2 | CASSVAGTSYEQYF | TGTGCCAGCAGCGTTGCCGGGACTAGCTACGAGCAGTACTTC
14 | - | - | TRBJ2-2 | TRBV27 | CASSFSRGSGELFF | TGTGCCAGCAGTTTCTCCAGGGGATCCGGGGAGCTGTTTTTT
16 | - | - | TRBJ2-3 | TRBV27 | CASSFGPAYPSDTQYF | TGTGCCAGCAGTTTTGGGCCTGCGTACCCCTCCGATACGCAGTATTTT
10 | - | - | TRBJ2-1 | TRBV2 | CASSNTEQFF | TGTGCCAGCAGTAACACGGAGCAGTTCTTC
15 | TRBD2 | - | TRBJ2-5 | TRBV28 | CASSFGGLAEETQYF | TGTGCCAGCAGTTTCGGCGGTCTAGCGGAAGAGACCCAGTACTTC
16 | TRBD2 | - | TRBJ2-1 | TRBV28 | CASSPLHGTSGNEQFF | TGTGCCAGCAGTCCCCTCCACGGGACTAGCGGCAATGAGCAGTTCTTC
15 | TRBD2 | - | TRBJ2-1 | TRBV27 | CASSLPSGGPNEQFF | TGTGCCAGCAGTTTGCCTAGCGGGGGCCCCAATGAGCAGTTCTTC
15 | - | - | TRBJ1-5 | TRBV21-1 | CASSGLRQGHQPQHF | TGTGCCAGCAGCGGCCTGAGACAGGGGCATCAGCCCCAGCATTTT